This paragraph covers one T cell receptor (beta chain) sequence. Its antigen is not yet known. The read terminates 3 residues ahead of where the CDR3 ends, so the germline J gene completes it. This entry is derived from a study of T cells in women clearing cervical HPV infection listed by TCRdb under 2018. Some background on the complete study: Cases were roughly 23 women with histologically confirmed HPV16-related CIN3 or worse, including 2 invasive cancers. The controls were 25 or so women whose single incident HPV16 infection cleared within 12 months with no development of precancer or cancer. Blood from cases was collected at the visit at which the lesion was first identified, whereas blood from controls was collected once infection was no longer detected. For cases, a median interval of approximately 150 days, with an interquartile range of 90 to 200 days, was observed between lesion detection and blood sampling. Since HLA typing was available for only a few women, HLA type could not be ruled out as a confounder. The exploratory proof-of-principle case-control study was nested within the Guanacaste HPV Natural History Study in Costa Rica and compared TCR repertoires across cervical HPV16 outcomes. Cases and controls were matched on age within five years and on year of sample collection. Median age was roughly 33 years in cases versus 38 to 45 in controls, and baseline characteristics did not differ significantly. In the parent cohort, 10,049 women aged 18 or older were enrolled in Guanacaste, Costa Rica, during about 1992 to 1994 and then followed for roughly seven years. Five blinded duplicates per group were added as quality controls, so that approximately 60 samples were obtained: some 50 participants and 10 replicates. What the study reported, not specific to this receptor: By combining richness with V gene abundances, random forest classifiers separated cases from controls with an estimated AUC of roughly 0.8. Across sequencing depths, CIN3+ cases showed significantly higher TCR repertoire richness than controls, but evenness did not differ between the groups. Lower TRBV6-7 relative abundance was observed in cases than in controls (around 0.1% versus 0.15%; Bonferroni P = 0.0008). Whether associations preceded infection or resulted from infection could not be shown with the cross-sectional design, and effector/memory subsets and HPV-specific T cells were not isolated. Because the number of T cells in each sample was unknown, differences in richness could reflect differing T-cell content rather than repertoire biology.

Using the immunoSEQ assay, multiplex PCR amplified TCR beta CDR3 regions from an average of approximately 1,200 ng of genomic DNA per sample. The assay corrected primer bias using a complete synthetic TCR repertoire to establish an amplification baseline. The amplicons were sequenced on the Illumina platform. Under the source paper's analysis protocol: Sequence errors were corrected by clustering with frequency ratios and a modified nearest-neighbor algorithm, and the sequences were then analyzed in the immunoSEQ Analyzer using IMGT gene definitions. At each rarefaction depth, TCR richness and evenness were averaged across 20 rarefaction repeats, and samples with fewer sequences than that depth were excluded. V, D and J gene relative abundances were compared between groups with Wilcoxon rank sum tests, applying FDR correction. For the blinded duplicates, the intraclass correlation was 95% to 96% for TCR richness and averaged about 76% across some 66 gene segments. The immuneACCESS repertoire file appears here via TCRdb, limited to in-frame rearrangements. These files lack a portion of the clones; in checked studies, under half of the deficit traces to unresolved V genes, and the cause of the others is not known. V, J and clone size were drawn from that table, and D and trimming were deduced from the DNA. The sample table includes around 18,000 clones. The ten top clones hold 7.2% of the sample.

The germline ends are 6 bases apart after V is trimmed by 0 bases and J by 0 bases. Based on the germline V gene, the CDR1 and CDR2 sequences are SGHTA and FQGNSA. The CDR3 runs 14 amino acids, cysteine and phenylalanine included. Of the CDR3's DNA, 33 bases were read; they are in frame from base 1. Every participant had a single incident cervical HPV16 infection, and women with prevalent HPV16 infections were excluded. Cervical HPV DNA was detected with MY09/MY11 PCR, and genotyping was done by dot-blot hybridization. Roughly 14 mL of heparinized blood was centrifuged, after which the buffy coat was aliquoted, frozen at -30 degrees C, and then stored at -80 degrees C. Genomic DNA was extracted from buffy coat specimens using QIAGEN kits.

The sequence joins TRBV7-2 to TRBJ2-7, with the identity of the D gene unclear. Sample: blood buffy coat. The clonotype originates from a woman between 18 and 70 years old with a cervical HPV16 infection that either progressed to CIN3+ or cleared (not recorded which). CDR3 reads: CASSLAHSSYEQYF. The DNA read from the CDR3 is TGTGCCAGCAGCTTAGCACACAGCTCCTACGAG.